These 19 T cell receptor beta chains came from one sample sequenced in a study of regulatory T cells in long-lasting Graves disease. Time point defined: persistent/refractory GD, antithyroid drugs over 5 years with positive TRAb. Extracted PBMC RNA gave rise to the TCR library. Construction of the TCR beta libraries employed iRepertoire HTBI primers in conjunction with Arm-PCR of CDR3 regions. TCRdb re-analysed the multiplex PCR reads in MiXCR, keeping a single row per CDR3 protein. The sample lists 300,000 to 350,000 distinct CDR3 sequences, 15% to 20% occurring once. The sample was peripheral blood mononuclear cells (PBMCs), taken when the disease was refractory, from a patient treated with antithyroid drugs. The receptor source for this set is a female donor with Graves disease.

This clonotype was found many times. This chain uses TRBV20-1 with TRBJ1-1; 10 bases align to TRBD1. This CDR3 is 14 amino acids long. V lost 1 base, J lost 4 bases, and 3 bases stayed unmatched. Germline V gene lookup returns CDR1 DFQATT and CDR2 SNEGSKA (reference sequence). CDR3 residues: CSARVGQGFTEAFF. As DNA, the CDR3 is TGCAGTGCTAGAGTGGGACAGGGGTTCACTGAAGCTTTCTTT.

This clonotype came up many times. J is TRBJ2-2 and V is TRBV5-1; possibly TRBD1 for D (6 bases). The CDR3 is made up of 14 amino acids. Deletions cut 4 bases from V and 0 bases from J, with 7 bases between. Per germline, CDR1 SGHRS and CDR2 YFSETQ. CDR3 DNA: TGCGCCAGCAGCGGGACATCGAACACCGGGGAGCTGTTTTTT. The encoded protein is CASSGTSNTGELFF.

This clonotype was seen repeatedly, ten times or more. This chain links TRBV30 with TRBJ1-4; 7 nucleotides line up with TRBD1. The V gene's germline CDR1 is GTSNPN and CDR2 SVGIG (reference sequence). The ends lost 3 bases at V and 0 bases at J; junction bases unmatched: 19. This CDR3 contains 20 residues. CDR3 residues: CAWRGKGQPFFAATNEKLFF. The CDR3 DNA reads TGTGCCTGGAGGGGCAAGGGACAGCCGTTCTTTGCTGCAACTAATGAAAAACTGTTTTTT.

This clonotype was recorded many times. The rearrangement joins TRBV24-1 to TRBJ1-2, with 12 bases aligning to TRBD1. Germline trimming cut 4 bases from V and 4 bases from J; bases unmatched to any gene: 6. Germline V CDR1 and CDR2: KGHDR, SFDVKD. The CDR3 loop spans 16 amino acids. The CDR3 bases are TGTGCCACCAGTGACCACGGGACAGGGGGCATCTATGGCTACACCTTC. Translated: CATSDHGTGGIYGYTF.

In this sample, this clonotype turned up a few times. This chain uses TRBV24-1 with TRBJ1-1, with D possibly being TRBD1 (6 bases). Trimming took 5 bases from V and 2 from J, leaving 14 bases between them. The CDR3 has 15 residues. Germline V lookup: CDR1 KGHDR, CDR2 SFDVKD. The CDR3 nucleotides read TGTGCCACCAGTGGGACCCAGGGGAAAAACACTGAAGCTTTCTTT. It yields the protein CATSGTQGKNTEAFF.

This clonotype has just a few counts. The chain recombines TRBV30 with TRBJ2-2, with TRBD1 identical over 8 bases. From germline, CDR1 is GTSNPN and CDR2 SVGIG (reference sequence). The CDR3 runs 14 residues. Unmatched junction bases numbered 11, after V lost 6 bases and J lost 8 bases. The CDR3 region is CACAFGTGRGELFF. CDR3 in DNA: TGTGCCTGCGCCTTTGGGACAGGACGAGGGGAGCTGTTTTTT.

In this sample, this clonotype turned up many times. The chain carries TRBV27 and TRBJ2-5, with TRBD2 identical over 8 bases. V dropped 5 bases and J dropped 8; count of bases not matched to a gene: 7. The CDR3 consists of 13 residues. CDR1 and CDR2 from the germline V gene are MNHEY and SMNVEV (reference sequence). This CDR3 reads CASSRGGPNTQYF. DNA for the CDR3: TGTGCCAGCAGTCGGGGGGGTCCTAACACCCAGTACTTC.

V usage is TRBV12-3 or TRBV12-4 and J usage is TRBJ1-1, with D unresolved. This CDR3 region has 17 residues. V was pared by 3 bases and J by 11 bases, with 28 bases between. CDR3: CASSLAGVVGGHFQAFF. The CDR3 DNA reads TGTGCCAGCAGTTTGGCCGGGGTTGTTGGAGGGCACTTTCAGGCTTTCTTT.

With respect to this clonotype: At one boundary the junction diverges from the germline segment, which might be a read error. The chain is built from TRBV4-3 and TRBJ1-2, with D perhaps TRBD1 (6 bases). The CDR3 has 15 amino acids. Germline V CDR1 and CDR2: LGHNA, YSLEER. The CDR3 loop is CAGSQQRTVPYGYTF. The CDR3 nucleotides read TGCGCCGGCAGCCAACAAAGGACAGTTCCCTATGGCTACACCTTC.

At least ten counts were recorded for this clonotype. The chain is built from TRBV28 and TRBJ1-2, with a possible D match to TRBD1 (6 bases). This CDR3 is 15 amino acids long. Deletions cut 2 bases from V and 1 base from J, with 11 bases between. Germline CDR1 is MDHEN and CDR2 is SYDVKM. The CDR3 protein is CASSLTDSVNYGYTF. The DNA for the CDR3 is TGTGCCAGCAGTTTAACGGACAGCGTTAACTATGGCTACACCTTC.

This clonotype has ten or more counts. The chain links TRBV28 to TRBJ1-6; 8 bases match TRBD1. Per the germline V gene, CDR1 is MDHEN and CDR2 is SYDVKM. CDR3 length equals 14 residues. The ends lost 4 bases at V and 7 bases at J; junction bases unmatched: 3. For the CDR3, the DNA is TGTGCCAGCAGTTCCAGGGGGCTCAATTCACCCCTCCACTTT. This encodes CASSSRGLNSPLHF.

This clonotype was observed many times. The rearrangement links TRBV28 to TRBJ2-4; 7 bases fit TRBD1. With V trimmed by 6 bases and J by 4 bases, 9 bases remained unmatched. Germline V gene sequence: CDR1 MDHEN, CDR2 SYDVKM. The CDR3 is 15 amino acids. The CDR3 loop is CASRPQGVGKNIQYF. The CDR3 coding sequence is TGTGCCAGCAGACCCCAGGGGGTGGGAAAAAACATTCAGTACTTC.

In its sample, this clonotype was seen a few times. The gene calls are TRBV24-1 and TRBJ1-3; maybe TRBD1 (5 bases). The CDR3 loop spans 12 amino acids. CDR1 is KGHDR, CDR2 SFDVKD, per germline. The V and J ends lost 6 bases and 8 bases respectively, with 10 bases between them. The CDR3 here is CATSLGGDTIYF. The CDR3 DNA reads as TGTGCCACCAGTCTCGGGGGAGACACCATATATTTT.

The chain is built from TRBV9 and TRBJ1-2; possible D gene TRBD1, 5 bases. CDR3 size: 15 residues. CDR1 is SGDLS, CDR2 YYNGEE, per germline. Trimming shortened V by 4 bases and J by 2 bases, and 15 bases separated the two germline ends. CDR3 nucleotides: TGTGCCAGCAGCCCCGGGACGTCGGTAAACTATGGCTACACCTTC. It codes for CASSPGTSVNYGYTF.

This clonotype was counted at least ten times. V gene TRBV25-1 combines with J gene TRBJ2-7; a possible D gene is TRBD1 (6 bases). CDR1 is MGHDK and CDR2 is SYGVNS in the germline V gene. V lost 2 bases and J lost 2, with 13 bases in between. The CDR3 extends over 15 amino acids. The CDR3 coding sequence is TGTGCCAGCAGTGAAGGAGCACAGGGACCCTACGAGCAGTACTTC. Protein: CASSEGAQGPYEQYF.

This clonotype was observed at least ten times. The CDR3 nucleotides read TGTGCCACCAGTGACCCAGGGTATGGCTACACCTTC. This gives the protein CATSDPGYGYTF. The chain carries TRBV24-1 and TRBJ1-2; tentatively, D is TRBD1 (5 bases). The V gene's germline CDR1 is KGHDR and CDR2 SFDVKD. Trimming removed 4 bases at V and 5 bases at J, with 7 bases between. The CDR3 extends over 12 amino acids.

This clonotype was counted at least ten times. The chain recombines TRBV27 with TRBJ2-2; perhaps TRBD1 as D (5 bases). The V and J ends lost 5 bases and 3 bases respectively, with 19 bases between them. This CDR3 region has 17 residues. Germline values: CDR1 MNHEY, CDR2 SMNVEV (reference sequence). Here the CDR3 reads CASSTQKRGSYTGELFF. The CDR3 DNA follows: TGTGCCAGCAGTACCCAAAAAAGGGGATCCTACACCGGGGAGCTGTTTTTT.

This clonotype was detected a few times. The V call is TRBV15, the J call TRBJ2-1; perhaps TRBD2 as D (5 bases). CDR1 LNHNV and CDR2 YYDKDF come from the germline V gene (reference sequence). The germline V and J ends were trimmed by 2 bases and 10 bases, with 9 bases remaining between them. The CDR3 sequence is 12 residues long. The CDR3 nucleotides are TGTGCCACCAGCAGATTGAGCGGAGAGCAGTTCTTC. It codes for CATSRLSGEQFF. The entire variable domain, with the rest obtained from reference TRBV15 and TRBJ2-1, is as follows: DAMVIQNPRYQVTQFGKPVTLSCSQTLNHNVMYWYQQKSSQAPKLLFHYYDKDFNNEADTPDNFQSRRPNTSFCFLDIRSPGLGDTAMYLCATSRLSGEQFFGPGTRLTVL.

About this clonotype: This sequence may be a read error, since a much larger clone differs from it by one base. The rearrangement joins TRBV3-1 to TRBJ2-5; no definite D call. Germline V gene data show CDR1 as LGHDT and CDR2 as YNNKEL (reference sequence). This CDR3 contains 12 residues. The CDR3 loop reads CASSQHLETQCF. CDR3 bases: TGTGCCAGCAGCCAACATCTTGAGACCCAGTGCTTC.